The clone carrying this T cell receptor beta chain showed up just a few times. One Seattle source followed patients from active infection through their disease course. This entry is derived from a study of blood T cell repertoires in COVID-19. Study background: Sample material is recorded as cDNA or gDNA derived from T cells, B-cell-depleted T cells, or PBMCs.

Original processing methods: Reference gene primer amplification gave estimated nucleated cell counts. Sequenced by immunoSEQ multiplex PCR; TCRdb stores in-frame clones only, minus some. V and J calls and clone size come straight from that table; D and trimming were deduced from the DNA. This sample has fewer than 700,000 clones, with less than 90% found just once. After removal of 5 bases from V and 5 bases from J, the junction contained 3 bases not matched to a gene. Germline CDR1 MDHEN, CDR2 SYDVKM. There are 14 residues in the CDR3. Sequenced sample: peripheral blood. The origin of this receptor is a woman in her forties or fifties with COVID-19, enrolled during active disease. The rearrangement joins TRBV28 to TRBJ2-2; TRBD1 matches 9 bases. The CDR3 sequence is CASSLGQGTGELFF. The DNA of the CDR3 is TGTGCCAGCAGTCTTGGACAGGGGACCGGGGAGCTGTTTTTT.